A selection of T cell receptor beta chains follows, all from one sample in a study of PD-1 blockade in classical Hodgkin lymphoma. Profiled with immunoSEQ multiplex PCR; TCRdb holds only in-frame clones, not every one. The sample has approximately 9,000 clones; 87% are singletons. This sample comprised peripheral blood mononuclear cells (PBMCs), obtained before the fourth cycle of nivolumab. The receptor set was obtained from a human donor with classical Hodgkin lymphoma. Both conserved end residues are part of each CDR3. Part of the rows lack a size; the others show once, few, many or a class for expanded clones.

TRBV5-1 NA CASSGGTVPSGANVLTF
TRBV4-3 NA CASSQGRAGAYNEQFF
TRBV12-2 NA CASRLGASGGVGDEQFF
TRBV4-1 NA CASSLAGVGTGELFF
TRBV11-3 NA CASSEGTATLQTETQYF
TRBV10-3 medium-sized CAISKQGADGEKLFF
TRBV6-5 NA CASSGTARSQPQHF
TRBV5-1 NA CASSLGVRHNEQYF
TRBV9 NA CASSPGTGRYEQYF
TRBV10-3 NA CAIIGNTGELFF
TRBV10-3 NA CAISGTSGGPNTGELFF
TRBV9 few CASSAAGGPGDTQYF
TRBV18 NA CASSGIQEGYGYTF
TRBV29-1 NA CSVDGTGEDTGELFF
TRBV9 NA CASSVSQTGETQYF
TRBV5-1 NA CASSLAGPPLSYEQYF
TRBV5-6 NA CASSFGGAETEAFF
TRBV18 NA CASSIGTGDQPQHF
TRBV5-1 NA CASSTGEDANYGYTF
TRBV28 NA CASSSGYNSPLHF
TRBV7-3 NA CASSPLFSYNEQFF
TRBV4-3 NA CASSPQGMNTEAFF
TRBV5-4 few CASTQGDNYGYTF
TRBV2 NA CASSISGTVTRWLFF
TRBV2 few CASRGQNYGYTF
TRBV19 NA CASMARGGNQPQHF
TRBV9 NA CASSEPGTRLAHEQFF
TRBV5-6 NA CASSGGQVWINTEAFF
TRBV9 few CASSVEDLNSPLHF
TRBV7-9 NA CASSPGTGVNTEAFF
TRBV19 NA CASSALQGNEKLFF
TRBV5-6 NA CASRWREPTDTQYF
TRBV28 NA CASMGYQGGYEQYF
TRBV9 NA CASSPVGGHDTEAFF
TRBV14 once CASSQQGQLSSYEQYF
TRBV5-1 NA CASSASLCEKLFF
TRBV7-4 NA CASKILGVSTDTQYF
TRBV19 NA CASSIGEGPTGELFF
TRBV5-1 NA CASHPGLGNQDTQYF
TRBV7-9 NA CASSYPPGSYTDTQYF
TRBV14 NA CASSFRQVAVNEQFF
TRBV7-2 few CASSLGEGSGYTF
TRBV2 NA CARIGHLNTEAFF
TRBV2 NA CASSHARDRANYGYTF
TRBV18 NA CASSAGQGARYEQYF
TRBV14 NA CASSQDLGTFYGYTF
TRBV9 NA CASSEGQGMGEQFF
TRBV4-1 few CASSQESRLLNEKLFF
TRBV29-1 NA CSVELPGGYGYTF
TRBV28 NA CATLVAHYNSPLHF
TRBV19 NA CASSPAPNYGYTF
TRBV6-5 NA CASSYSGGLAKNIQYF
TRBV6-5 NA CASSPSGGAVYEQYF
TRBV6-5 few CASSYSERGSYEQYF
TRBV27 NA CASSSPGRADSPLHF
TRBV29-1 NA CSVGTNSGANVLTF
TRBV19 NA CASSIMGEKLFF
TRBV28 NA CASSQGNYGYTF
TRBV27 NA CASSLRPSDTQYF
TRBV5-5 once CASSLERGWGTGELFF